A selection of T cell receptor beta chains follows, all from one sample in a study of T cell responses to AZD1222 COVID-19 vaccine. Assay used: immunoSEQ multiplex PCR; TCRdb lists only in-frame clones, some missing. The data contain about 70,000 clones, over 75% of them singletons. The sequencing used peripheral blood, collected on day 0 of MenACWY control vaccination. These receptors were obtained from an adult in good health. Both conserved end residues are part of each CDR3. D genes are given only for firm matches. Size values are once, few and many counts, or a class for expanded clones, and some rows have none.

v_gene	d_gene	j_gene	abundance	CDR3nt	CDR3aa
TRBV5-4	.	TRBJ1-1	.	TGTGCCAGCAGCTCCGAACCCCTCACTGAAGCTTTCTTT	CASSSEPLTEAFF
TRBV5-8	TRBD1	TRBJ1-2	.	TGTGCCAGCAGTTTTACCGGGACAGTTAACTATGGCTACACCTTC	CASSFTGTVNYGYTF
TRBV23-1	.	TRBJ1-1	.	TGCGCCAGCAGTGTCGGGGTGACCACTGAAGCTTTCTTT	CASSVGVTTEAFF
TRBV6-2/TRBV6-3	.	TRBJ1-2	.	TGTGCCAGCAGTTACTCGAGGTCCTTTAACTATGGCTACACCTTC	CASSYSRSFNYGYTF
TRBV27	.	TRBJ1-2	.	TGTGCCAGCAGTTTATCGTCGGCAGGCCGCGGCTATGGCTACACCTTC	CASSLSSAGRGYGYTF
TRBV18	.	TRBJ2-7	.	TGTGCCAGCTCACCGGGCAGTCCCTACGAGCAGTACTTC	CASSPGSPYEQYF
TRBV6-5	.	TRBJ2-7	few	TGTGCCAGCAGTTACTCGGTCAGGGGTCGGGCCTACGAGCAGTACTTC	CASSYSVRGRAYEQYF
TRBV6-1	.	TRBJ2-7	.	TGTGCCAGCAGTGAAGCGTTGACAGCCTCCTACGAGCAGTACTTC	CASSEALTASYEQYF
TRBV16	TRBD1	TRBJ1-2	.	TGTGCCAGCAGCCCTCCCGGGACAGGGAACTATGGCTACACCTTC	CASSPPGTGNYGYTF
TRBV30	.	TRBJ1-5	.	TGTGCCTGGAGTATGGGGGAAAGGCAGCCCCAGCATTTT	CAWSMGERQPQHF
TRBV3-1/TRBV3-2	TRBD1	TRBJ1-3	.	TGTGCCAGCAGCCAAGTTCGGACAGGGGCTGGAAACACCATATATTTT	CASSQVRTGAGNTIYF
TRBV19	.	TRBJ1-4	.	TGTGCCAGTAGTAGATCCAGAGTTAATGAAAAACTGTTTTTT	CASSRSRVNEKLFF
TRBV18	TRBD2	TRBJ2-2	once	TGTGCCAGCTCCCCTTTGCGGGGGGACACCGGGGAGCTGTTTTTT	CASSPLRGDTGELFF
TRBV10-3	TRBD1	TRBJ2-1	.	TGTGCCATCAGCCGGACAGGGGTCGACAATGAGCAGTTCTTC	CAISRTGVDNEQFF
TRBV5-6	TRBD2	TRBJ2-2	.	TGTGCCAGCAGCTTGCTAGGCGGGGGGCTAAACACCGGGGAGCTGTTTTTT	CASSLLGGGLNTGELFF
TRBV20-1	.	TRBJ1-1	.	TGCAGTGCTAGTCGCGGGAACCTTGGGACTGAAGCTTTCTTT	CSASRGNLGTEAFF
TRBV11-3	TRBD1	TRBJ1-2	.	TGTGCCAGCAGCTTTGGGAGTAGGAAAGGGGGGACAGGATTAAATGGCTACACCTTC	CASSFGSRKGGTGLNGYTF
TRBV5-1	.	TRBJ2-3	.	TGCGCCAGCAGCTCAGGGGTCTCGCCAGATACGCAGTATTTT	CASSSGVSPDTQYF
TRBV27	TRBD2	TRBJ2-7	.	TGTGCCAGCAGTTTGACTAGCGAGTACGAGCAGTACTTC	CASSLTSEYEQYF
TRBV6-5	.	TRBJ1-1	.	TGTGCCAGCATATGGGGAGGGGACACTGAAGCTTTCTTT	CASIWGGDTEAFF
TRBV7-7	TRBD2	TRBJ2-1	.	TGTGCTAGCAGCCTAGCGGGGGCCAACTACAATGAGCAGTTCTTC	CASSLAGANYNEQFF
TRBV3-1/TRBV3-2	.	TRBJ2-1	.	TGTGCCAGCAGCCAAGCATCACTTCACAATGAGCAGTTCTTC	CASSQASLHNEQFF
TRBV19	.	TRBJ1-2	.	TGTGCCAGTAGTAACGCAGATAACTATGGCTACACCTTC	CASSNADNYGYTF
TRBV11-2	TRBD1	TRBJ2-7	.	TGTGCCAGCAGCCCGACAGGGGGACGCGAGCAGTACTTC	CASSPTGGREQYF
TRBV6-5	.	TRBJ1-1	.	TGTGCCAGCAGACCTACAAGGAACACTGAAGCTTTCTTT	CASRPTRNTEAFF
TRBV10-1	.	TRBJ1-3	.	TGCGCCAGCAGTGACTCCCCCCAGGCGGGAGGAAACACCATATATTTT	CASSDSPQAGGNTIYF
TRBV18	.	TRBJ1-2	.	TGTGCCAGCTCACCATGGTCGGACGGCTATGGCTACACCTTC	CASSPWSDGYGYTF
TRBV12-3/TRBV12-4	TRBD1	TRBJ1-6	.	TGTGCCAGCAGTCAACAGGGGTGGTCACCCCTCCACTTT	CASSQQGWSPLHF
TRBV6-6	TRBD1	TRBJ2-2	once	TGTGCCAGCAGTCAAATAAGGGACAGGGTCTTCACCGGGGAGCTGTTTTTT	CASSQIRDRVFTGELFF
TRBV19	.	TRBJ2-2	few	TGTGCCAGTAGCGGACGCAGGGGTGCGAACACCGGGGAGCTGTTTTTT	CASSGRRGANTGELFF
TRBV15	.	TRBJ1-4	.	TGTGCCACCAGCAGAGAGGGCATTAATGAAAAACTGTTTTTT	CATSREGINEKLFF
TRBV18	TRBD1	TRBJ2-2	.	TGTGCCAGCTCACCACCGGGACAGGGCGACACCGGGGAGCTGTTTTTT	CASSPPGQGDTGELFF
TRBV3-1/TRBV3-2	.	TRBJ2-1	.	TGTGCCAGCAGCCAAGTTCAAGGGACCGAGCAGTTCTTC	CASSQVQGTEQFF
TRBV5-4	.	TRBJ1-1	.	TGTGCCAGCAGCTTACAGCTGAACACTGAAGCTTTCTTT	CASSLQLNTEAFF
TRBV6-5	.	TRBJ1-5	once	TGTGCCAGCAGGGGCCCCGGGAGGGTTCAGCCCCAGCATTTT	CASRGPGRVQPQHF
TRBV12-5	.	TRBJ1-1	few	TGTGCTAGTGGTTTGGTAATCAGTTACACTGAAGCTTTCTTT	CASGLVISYTEAFF
TRBV11-2	.	TRBJ1-1	once	TGTGCCAGCAGCCATGGATCCGCCTTTGAAGCTTTCTTT	CASSHGSAFEAFF
TRBV9	TRBD1	TRBJ2-7	.	TGTGCCAGCAGCATTCGGGGACAGCTTGAGGAGCAGTACTTC	CASSIRGQLEEQYF
TRBV5-5	.	TRBJ1-2	.	TGTGCCAGCAGCTTGGCGCCGGACGGAACGAACTATGGCTACACCTTC	CASSLAPDGTNYGYTF
TRBV18	TRBD1	TRBJ2-7	.	TGTGCCAGCTCGGGACAGACCTACGAGCAGTACTTC	CASSGQTYEQYF
TRBV11-2	.	TRBJ2-1	.	TGTGCCAGCGGGATTTACAATGAGCAGTTCTTC	CASGIYNEQFF
TRBV12-3/TRBV12-4	.	TRBJ1-5	.	TGTGCCAGCAGTTTGTCCGGGAATCAGCCCCAGCATTTT	CASSLSGNQPQHF
TRBV7-7	.	TRBJ1-1	.	TGTGCTAGCAGCTTCAGCAAGAACACTGAAGCTTTCTTT	CASSFSKNTEAFF
TRBV9	.	TRBJ1-3	.	TGTGCCAGCAGCGCCGGCCGAACAGAGAGAAACACCATATATTTT	CASSAGRTERNTIYF
TRBV11-2	TRBD2	TRBJ2-1	.	TGTGCCAGCAGGTGGTCGGCTAGCGGGGGGTCTGAGCAGTTCTTC	CASRWSASGGSEQFF
TRBV5-4	TRBD2	TRBJ2-3	.	TGTGCCAGCAGCGTCGCTAGCGGGGGGGCCACAGATACGCAGTATTTT	CASSVASGGATDTQYF
TRBV30	.	TRBJ2-2	.	TGTGCCTGGAGTGTGTCTAGTACCGGGGAGCTGTTTTTT	CAWSVSSTGELFF
TRBV4-1	TRBD1	TRBJ2-7	.	TGCGCCAGCAGCCGGATGCCGGACAGGAGCTCCTACGAGCAGTACTTC	CASSRMPDRSSYEQYF
TRBV7-8	TRBD1	TRBJ1-1	.	TGTGCCAGCAGCTCCGGGACAGGGATGAGGGGCACTGAAGCTTTCTTT	CASSSGTGMRGTEAFF
TRBV15	.	TRBJ2-7	.	TGTGCCACCAGCAGAGACGTCGCGCTCGAGCAGTACTTC	CATSRDVALEQYF
TRBV7-9	TRBD1	TRBJ1-3	.	TGTGCCAGCAGCTCGGACAGGGAATCCGGAAACACCATATATTTT	CASSSDRESGNTIYF
TRBV18	.	TRBJ1-3	.	TGTGCCAGCTCACCAGTCACGGAAGGATCTGGAAACACCATATATTTT	CASSPVTEGSGNTIYF
TRBV29-1	.	TRBJ2-7	.	TGCAGCGTCCTCTCCTTTAGTGGCGAGCAGTACTTC	CSVLSFSGEQYF
TRBV12-3/TRBV12-4	TRBD1	TRBJ1-2	few	TGTGCCAGCACCCTAGGGGGCCGGCTTGGCTACACCTTC	CASTLGGRLGYTF
TRBV30	.	TRBJ1-5	.	TGTGCCTGGGGGGGACAAAGCAATCAGCCCCAGCATTTT	CAWGGQSNQPQHF
TRBV30	.	TRBJ1-5	.	TGTGCCTGGACTGAAGGGGGAAATCAGCCCCAGCATTTT	CAWTEGGNQPQHF